This TCR beta chain comes out of a study of T cells expressing NK-cell markers. Study context: Sequenced donors, eight in total, included seven who were HCMV-seropositive and one who was seronegative.

Study-wide results and caveats: The study did not resolve the HCMV specificity of expanded NKG2C+ T cell clones. Similarly, these clonotypes led the CD3+CD56-NKG2C+ fraction as well in several donors.

On this clonotype: Its antigen remains unidentified.

As the method of synthesis, 5'RACE template switching with UMIs yielded TCR beta cDNA. TCRdb reprocessed the 5' RACE reads, with one entry per CDR3 protein and no DNA. The sample includes about 150,000 distinct CDR3 sequences. The receptor was isolated from a woman aged 50 to 60 in good health. Source material: blood T cells: a sorted CD56 or NKG2C T cell subset, CD4+ or CD8+ T cells, or bulk PBMC T cells (not recorded which).

The CDR3 loop is CASSIRYGYEAFF. This chain connects TRBV12-3 or TRBV12-4 to TRBJ1-1. This CDR3 spans 13 amino acids.